Given below is one T cell receptor beta chain in context. This record belongs to a study of blood T cell repertoires in COVID-19. Assay used: immunoSEQ multiplex PCR; TCRdb lists only in-frame clones, some missing. The data show approximately 66,000 clones, approximately 90% seen once. This CDR3 contains 13 residues. Germline-derived CDR1 and CDR2 are SGHAT and FQNNGV. V lost 5 bases, J lost 6 bases, and 13 bases lay in between. The sequencing input was peripheral blood. The chain carries TRBV11-2 and TRBJ1-1; no firm D call. The sequence derives from a human donor with active COVID-19. The donor label of this sample is uncertain. The CDR3 sequence is CASSQLSRSEAFF. The CDR3 DNA follows: TGTGCCAGCAGCCAGCTTTCGAGGTCTGAAGCTTTCTTT. Supplemented by reference TRBV11-2 and TRBJ1-1, the full variable domain reads EAGVAQSPRYKIIEKRQSVAFWCNPISGHATLYWYQQILGQGPKLLIQFQNNGVVDDSQLPKDRFSAERLKGVDSTLKIQPAKLEDSAVYLCASSQLSRSEAFFGQGTRLTVV.